The rows below give T cell receptor beta chains drawn from one sample of a study of molecular identifiers for immune sequencing clone quantification. In TCRdb, the PCR reads were re-called with MiXCR into one record per CDR3 protein. This table holds about 97,000 distinct CDR3 sequences, 20% to 30% found once. Sequences were obtained from naive CD8+ T cells from blood, with Jurkat cell RNA spiked in. These receptors all stem from a human donor in good health. Some libraries in this study had Jurkat cell RNA spiked in. Both conserved end residues are part of each CDR3. Fields, in order: V gene, J gene, CDR3 protein.

TRBV7-9	TRBJ1-1	CASSGGSEAFF
TRBV6-5	TRBJ2-6	CARSSSPGAPVLTF
TRBV9	TRBJ2-7	CASSVGLDYEQYF
TRBV19	TRBJ2-5	CAVKGLSQETQYF
TRBV12-3/TRBV12-4	TRBJ1-4	CASSYPGARDNEKLFF
TRBV12-3/TRBV12-4	TRBJ1-1	CASSFFQVGDTEAFF
TRBV12-3/TRBV12-4	TRBJ2-1	CASSGSWDSEGEQFF
TRBV27	TRBJ2-7	CASSLSPGTWYEQYF
TRBV27	TRBJ1-5	CASRTAYSNQPQHF
TRBV27	TRBJ1-6	CASTRDYNSPLHF
TRBV6-5	TRBJ2-1	CASSYSVNNEQFF
TRBV27	TRBJ2-7	CASRATGTSHEQYF
TRBV4-1	TRBJ2-5	CASSQGQRFQETQYF
TRBV4-1	TRBJ2-5	CASSQELGQTQETQYF
TRBV6-2/TRBV6-3	TRBJ2-3	CASSPGTGISTDTQYF
TRBV4-3	TRBJ2-7	CASSQDRRAGFEQYF
TRBV29-1	TRBJ2-1	CSVENGRALEQFF
TRBV6-2/TRBV6-3	TRBJ1-1	CVSSFLTANTEAFF
TRBV6-5	TRBJ2-3	CASRPLGGPWTDTQYF
TRBV7-9	TRBJ2-3	CASSSKTGSTDTQYF
TRBV20-1	TRBJ1-1	CSARSRATPEAFF
TRBV27	TRBJ2-7	CATGRDPTDEQYF
TRBV9	TRBJ2-3	CASSAYSTDTQYF
TRBV30	TRBJ2-3	CAWSAIGTDTQYF
TRBV11-2	TRBJ2-3	CASSLVQGSTDTQYF
TRBV4-1	TRBJ2-7	CASSQEGRVYEQYF
TRBV10-2	TRBJ1-5	CASSESRGGNQPQHF
TRBV7-2	TRBJ2-3	CASSLVSGGGTDTQYF
TRBV30	TRBJ2-2	CAWSGRGSNFPGELFF
TRBV5-1	TRBJ2-7	CASSLRIEGRHEQYF
TRBV6-5	TRBJ2-3	CASMSGGAATQYF
TRBV7-9	TRBJ2-5	CASRSSGIETQYF
TRBV3-1	TRBJ2-3	CASSQGRGGDTQYF
TRBV4-1	TRBJ1-2	CASSQVTGWSDGYTF
TRBV20-1	TRBJ2-7	CSARLVYEQYF
TRBV29-1	TRBJ2-7	CSVEEGQGTYEQYF
TRBV9	TRBJ1-1	CASGNTGDTEAFF
TRBV12-3/TRBV12-4	TRBJ2-1	CASSFGAYNEQFF
TRBV7-9	TRBJ1-2	CASSSGTGGVYGYTF
TRBV25-1	TRBJ2-1	CASSEAWGDEQFF
TRBV7-9	TRBJ2-3	CASSTTLADTQYF
TRBV10-2	TRBJ1-1	CASSEDMGQRNPYTEAFF
TRBV19	TRBJ2-2	CASSSGWHRSTGELFF
TRBV7-9	TRBJ2-7	CASSLIAGGTPYEQYF
TRBV4-1	TRBJ2-3	CASSQDGTDQGDTQYF
TRBV28	TRBJ2-1	CASSLSLAGVAHEQFF
TRBV19	TRBJ2-7	CASSVLYPPYEQYF
TRBV2	TRBJ1-2	CARLPGYTF
TRBV5-4	TRBJ1-1	CASSGGQGMDYTEAFF
TRBV11-2	TRBJ1-2	CASSLALSHGYTF
TRBV3-1	TRBJ2-1	CASRSRTGKVEQFF
TRBV29-1	TRBJ2-7	CSVEDRPGDEQYF
TRBV6-5	TRBJ1-4	CASSYSTTMDRGHEKLFF
TRBV7-9	TRBJ2-6	CASSLAGGSGANVLTF
TRBV27	TRBJ2-7	CASSPVGQGVYEQYF
TRBV6-6	TRBJ2-1	CASSYPGGYNEQFF
TRBV6-4	TRBJ2-2	CASSDVAADTGELFF
TRBV3-1	TRBJ2-2	CASSPEDRTLNTGELFF
TRBV27	TRBJ2-3	CASSLYTGTSTDTQYF